This paragraph covers one TCR beta chain sequence. TCRdb's table, derived via immunoSEQ multiplex PCR, lists solely in-frame clones and lacks some. The repertoire holds roughly 78,000 clones, approximately 86% seen once, with more than 25% in the top ten. The sample comes from a study of blood T cell repertoires in COVID-19. The germline V gene has CDR1 SGHTA and CDR2 FQGNSA. V gave up 3 bases and J gave up 6 bases, with 15 bases separating them. The CDR3 length is 15 residues. The sequenced material came from peripheral blood. This receptor was taken from a man over 45 with acute or convalescent COVID-19. The chain recombines TRBV7-2 with TRBJ1-5; the D gene is possibly TRBD1 (6 bases). The CDR3 region is CASSFLAGVRQPQHF. The CDR3 coding sequence is TGTGCCAGCAGCTTCTTGGCAGGGGTACGTCAGCCCCAGCATTTT.